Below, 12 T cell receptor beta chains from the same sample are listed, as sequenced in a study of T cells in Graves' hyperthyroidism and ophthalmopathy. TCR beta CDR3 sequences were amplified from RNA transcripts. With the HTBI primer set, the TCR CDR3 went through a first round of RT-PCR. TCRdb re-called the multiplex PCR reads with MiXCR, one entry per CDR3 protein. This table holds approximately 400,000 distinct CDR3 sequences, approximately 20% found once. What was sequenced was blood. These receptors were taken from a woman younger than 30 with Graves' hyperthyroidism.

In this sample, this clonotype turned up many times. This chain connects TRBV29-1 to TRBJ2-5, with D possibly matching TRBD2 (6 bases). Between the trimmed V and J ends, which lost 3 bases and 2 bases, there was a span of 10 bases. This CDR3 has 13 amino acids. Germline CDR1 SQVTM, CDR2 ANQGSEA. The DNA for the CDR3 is TGCAGCGTTGAGCGGGATGGGCAAGAGACCCAGTACTTC. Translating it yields CSVERDGQETQYF. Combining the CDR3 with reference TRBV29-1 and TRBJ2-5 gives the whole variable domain SAVISQKPSRDICQRGTSLTIQCQVDSQVTMMFWYRQQPGQSLTLIATANQGSEATYESGFVIDKFPISRPNLTFSTLTVSNMSPEDSSIYLCSVERDGQETQYFGPGTRLLVL.

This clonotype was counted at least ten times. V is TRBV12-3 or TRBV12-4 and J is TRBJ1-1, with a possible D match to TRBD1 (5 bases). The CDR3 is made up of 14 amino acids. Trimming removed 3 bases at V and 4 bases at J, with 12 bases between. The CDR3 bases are TGTGCCAGCAGTTTCAGGGTGTCTGGCACTGAAGCTTTCTTT. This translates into CASSFRVSGTEAFF.

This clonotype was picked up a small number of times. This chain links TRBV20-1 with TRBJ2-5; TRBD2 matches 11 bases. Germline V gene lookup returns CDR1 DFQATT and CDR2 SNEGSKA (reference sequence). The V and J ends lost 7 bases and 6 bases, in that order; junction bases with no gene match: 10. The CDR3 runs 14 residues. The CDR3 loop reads CSVLAGGPRQTQYF. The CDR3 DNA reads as TGCAGTGTCTTAGCGGGGGGGCCGAGACAGACCCAGTACTTC.

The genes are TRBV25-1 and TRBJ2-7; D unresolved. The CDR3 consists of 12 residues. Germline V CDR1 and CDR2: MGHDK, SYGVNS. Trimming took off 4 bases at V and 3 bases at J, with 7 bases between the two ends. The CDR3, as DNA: TGTGCCAGCAGTGTAGGGAACTACGAGCAGTACTTC. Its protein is CASSVGNYEQYF.

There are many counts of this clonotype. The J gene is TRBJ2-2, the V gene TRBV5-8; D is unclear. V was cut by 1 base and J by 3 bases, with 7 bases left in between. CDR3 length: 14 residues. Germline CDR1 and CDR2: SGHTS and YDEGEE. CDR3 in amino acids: CASSLSHYTGELFF. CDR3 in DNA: TGTGCCAGCAGCTTGTCTCATTACACCGGGGAGCTGTTTTTT.

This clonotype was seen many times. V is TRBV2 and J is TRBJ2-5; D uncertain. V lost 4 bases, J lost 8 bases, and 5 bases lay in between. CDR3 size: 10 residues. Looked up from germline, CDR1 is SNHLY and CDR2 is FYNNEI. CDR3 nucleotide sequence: TGTGCCAGCAGTGTAGAAACCCAGTACTTC. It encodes CASSVETQYF.

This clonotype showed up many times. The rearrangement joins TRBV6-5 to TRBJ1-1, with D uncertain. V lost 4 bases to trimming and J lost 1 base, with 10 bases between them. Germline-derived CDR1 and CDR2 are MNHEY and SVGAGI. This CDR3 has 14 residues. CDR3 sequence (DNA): TGTGCCAGCAGTTCCGGATCAGGGAACACTGAAGCTTTCTTT. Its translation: CASSSGSGNTEAFF.

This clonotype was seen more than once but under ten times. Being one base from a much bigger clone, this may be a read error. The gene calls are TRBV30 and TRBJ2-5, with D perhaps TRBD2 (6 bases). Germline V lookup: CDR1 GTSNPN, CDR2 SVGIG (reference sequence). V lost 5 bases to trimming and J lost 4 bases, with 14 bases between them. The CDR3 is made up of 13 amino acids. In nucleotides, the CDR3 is TGTGCCTGGGGCGGGGCCCCGGGAGAGACCCAGTACTTC. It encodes CAWGGAPGETQYF.

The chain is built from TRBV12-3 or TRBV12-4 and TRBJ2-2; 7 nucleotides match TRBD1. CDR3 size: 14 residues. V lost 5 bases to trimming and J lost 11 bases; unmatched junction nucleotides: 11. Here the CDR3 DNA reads TGTGCCAGCAGTGCCCTGACAGGGCACGGAGAGCTGTTTTTT. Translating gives CASSALTGHGELFF.

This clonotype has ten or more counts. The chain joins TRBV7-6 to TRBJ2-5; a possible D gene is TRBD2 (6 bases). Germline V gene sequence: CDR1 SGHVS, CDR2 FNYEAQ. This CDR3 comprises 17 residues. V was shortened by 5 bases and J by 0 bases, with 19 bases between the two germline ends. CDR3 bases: TGTGCCAGCAGCAACCGTTGGAGGGGCCAGGACCAAGAGACCCAGTACTTC. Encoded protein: CASSNRWRGQDQETQYF.

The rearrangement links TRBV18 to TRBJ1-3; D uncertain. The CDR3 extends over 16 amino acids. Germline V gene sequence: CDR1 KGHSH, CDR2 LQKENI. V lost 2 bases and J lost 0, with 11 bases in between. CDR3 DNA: TGTGCCAGCTCACCAACCCTCGGGAACTCTGGAAACACCATATATTTT. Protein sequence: CASSPTLGNSGNTIYF.

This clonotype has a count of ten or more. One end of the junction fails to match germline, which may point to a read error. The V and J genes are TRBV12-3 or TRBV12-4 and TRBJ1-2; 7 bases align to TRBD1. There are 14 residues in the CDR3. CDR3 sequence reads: CVSSRQQGTWGYTF. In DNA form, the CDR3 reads TGTGTCAGCAGCCGGCAACAGGGGACGTGGGGCTACACCTTC.